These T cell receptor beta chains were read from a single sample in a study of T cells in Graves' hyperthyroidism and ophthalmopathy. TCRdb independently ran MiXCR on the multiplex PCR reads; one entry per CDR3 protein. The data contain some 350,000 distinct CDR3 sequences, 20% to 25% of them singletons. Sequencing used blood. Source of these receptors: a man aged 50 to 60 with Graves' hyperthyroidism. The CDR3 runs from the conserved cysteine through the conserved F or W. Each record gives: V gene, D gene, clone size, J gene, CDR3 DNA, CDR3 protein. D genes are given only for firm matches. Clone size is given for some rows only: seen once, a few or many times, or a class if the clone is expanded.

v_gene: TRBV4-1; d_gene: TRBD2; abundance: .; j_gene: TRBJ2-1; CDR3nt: TGCGCCAGCAGCCAGACCCTAGCGGGGGGCTACGAGCAGTTCTTC; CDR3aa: CASSQTLAGGYEQFF
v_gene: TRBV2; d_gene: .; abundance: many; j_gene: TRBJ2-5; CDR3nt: TGTGCCAGCAGTGCAAACAGGCAAGAGACCCAGTACTTC; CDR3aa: CASSANRQETQYF
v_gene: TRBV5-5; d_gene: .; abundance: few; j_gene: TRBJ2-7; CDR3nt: TGTGCCAGCATTGGAACTGCGACCTACGAGCAGTACTTC; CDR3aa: CASIGTATYEQYF
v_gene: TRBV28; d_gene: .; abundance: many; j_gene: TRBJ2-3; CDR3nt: TGTGCCAGCAGTTCACGGGAAGATGTCACAGATACGCAGTATTTT; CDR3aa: CASSSREDVTDTQYF
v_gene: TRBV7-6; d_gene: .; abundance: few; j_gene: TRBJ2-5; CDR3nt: TGTGCCAGCAGCTTATACCCCCCAGCGGGAGAGACCCAGTACTTC; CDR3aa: CASSLYPPAGETQYF
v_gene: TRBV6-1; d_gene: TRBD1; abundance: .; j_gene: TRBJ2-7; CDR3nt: TGTGCCAGCAGTTTTACGACAGGGTTCTCTTACGAGCAGTACTTC; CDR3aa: CASSFTTGFSYEQYF
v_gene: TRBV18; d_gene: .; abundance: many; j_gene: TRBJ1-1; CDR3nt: TGTGCCAGCTCACCAAATCAGGGGACTAACACTGAAGCTTTCTTT; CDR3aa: CASSPNQGTNTEAFF
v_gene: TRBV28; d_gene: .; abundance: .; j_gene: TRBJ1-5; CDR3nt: TGTGCCAGCAGTAGGTCAGGGGTCGGTCAGCCCCAGCATTTT; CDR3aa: CASSRSGVGQPQHF
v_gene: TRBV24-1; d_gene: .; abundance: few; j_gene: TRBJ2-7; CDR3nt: TGTGCCACCAGTGGATCCGTCGGCTACGAGCAGTACTTC; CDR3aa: CATSGSVGYEQYF
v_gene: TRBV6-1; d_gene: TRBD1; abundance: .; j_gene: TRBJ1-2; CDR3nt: TGTGCCAGCAGTGCCTCCGGGACAGGGCCCATCGGCTATGGCTACACCTTC; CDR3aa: CASSASGTGPIGYGYTF
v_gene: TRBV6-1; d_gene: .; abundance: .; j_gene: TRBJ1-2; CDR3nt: TGTGCCAGCGAGCGGACAGTCAACTATGGCTACACCTTC; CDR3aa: CASERTVNYGYTF
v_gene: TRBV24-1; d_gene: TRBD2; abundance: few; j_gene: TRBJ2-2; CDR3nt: TGTGCCACCAGTGACCTCGGGACTAGCGAAACCGGGGAGCTGTTTTTT; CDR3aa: CATSDLGTSETGELFF
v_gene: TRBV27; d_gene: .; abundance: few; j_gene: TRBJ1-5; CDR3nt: TGTGCCAGCAGTCCGGACCTGGGCAGCCCCCCATATCAGCCCCAGCATTTT; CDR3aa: CASSPDLGSPPYQPQHF
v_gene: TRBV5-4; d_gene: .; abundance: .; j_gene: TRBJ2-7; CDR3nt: TGTGCCAGCAGCTTGGAGGCTAGTTCCTCCGAGCAGTACTTC; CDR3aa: CASSLEASSSEQYF
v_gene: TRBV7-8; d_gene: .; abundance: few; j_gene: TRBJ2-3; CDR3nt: TGTGCCAGCAGCTCCGGTAGTGTGAGAGGGAGTACCCTAGTGGGGGATACGCAGTATTTT; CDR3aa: CASSSGSVRGSTLVGDTQYF
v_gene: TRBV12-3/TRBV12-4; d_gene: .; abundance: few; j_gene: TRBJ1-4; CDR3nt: TGTGCCAGCAGTTTAGGGGGGGCGCGTGTAAATGAAAAACTGTTTTTT; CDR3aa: CASSLGGARVNEKLFF
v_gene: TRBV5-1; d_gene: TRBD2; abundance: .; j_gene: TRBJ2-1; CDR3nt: TGCGCCAGCAGCCCCTGGGGGAGGGACAATGAGCAGTTCTTC; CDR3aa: CASSPWGRDNEQFF
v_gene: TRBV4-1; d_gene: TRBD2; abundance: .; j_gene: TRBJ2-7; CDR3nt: TGCGCCAGCAGCCAAACAATCGCGGGAGGGTACGAGCAGTACTTC; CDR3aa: CASSQTIAGGYEQYF
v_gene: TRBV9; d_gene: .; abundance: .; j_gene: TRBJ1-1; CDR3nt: TGTGCCAGCAGCGTACACCATACAGGGAAGGGGACTGAAGCTTTCTTT; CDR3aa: CASSVHHTGKGTEAFF
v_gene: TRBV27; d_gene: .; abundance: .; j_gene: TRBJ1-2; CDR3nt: TGTGCCAGCAGTTTATCAGGGGGGGCCAGCAACTATGGCTACACCTTC; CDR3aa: CASSLSGGASNYGYTF